This T cell receptor beta chain was sequenced in a study of cytomegalovirus exposure and HLA in healthy donors. CDR3 size: 15 residues. V shed 4 bases and J 5 bases; nucleotides not matched to a gene: 7. The germline gives CDR1 MNHEY, CDR2 SVGAGI. PCR was performed using 60 Vbeta and 13 Jbeta primers. Libraries were prepared by immunoSEQ multiplex PCR; TCRdb keeps only in-frame clonotypes and omits some of them. This table has fewer than 250,000 clones, around 80% appearing once. Sample: PBMCs. The chain carries TRBV6-5 and TRBJ2-7, with 11 positions matching TRBD1. This TCR was sampled from a man in his forties in good health and CMV-seropositive. CDR3 loop: CASSFGQGAMDEQYF. In DNA form, the CDR3 reads TGTGCCAGCAGTTTTGGACAGGGGGCTATGGACGAGCAGTACTTC.